Given below is one TCR beta chain in context. Only in-frame clones appear in the TCRdb table, and some are missing; sequencing was by immunoSEQ multiplex PCR. Among 380,000 or so clones listed, less than 90% were seen once. The source of the sample is a study of Ad26.COV2.S vaccination and SARS-CoV-2 variants. This CDR3 is built from 16 residues. The germline V gene encodes CDR1 SGHTA and CDR2 FQGTGA. V shed 4 bases, J shed 1 base, and the junction held 6 bases outside the gene matches. Treatment meaning: around 19 received Ad26.COV2.S at low or high dose, single or two shots; roughly five received placebo; per-sample allocation not given. Sampling was done on day 63 after the first vaccine or placebo injection.

The receptor was isolated from a person between 18 and 65 years old who received the Ad26.COV2.S COVID-19 vaccine or a placebo. The gene calls are TRBV7-3 and TRBJ2-7; 11 bases fit TRBD2. Sequenced material: peripheral blood, taken in a trial of Ad26.COV2.S vaccine versus placebo. The CDR3 DNA reads as TGTGCCAGCAGCTCTTGGACTAGCGGGCCTTCCTACGAGCAGTACTTC. As protein: CASSSWTSGPSYEQYF. Complete variable domain (other parts from reference TRBV7-3 and TRBJ2-7): GAGVSQTPSNKVTEKGKYVELRCDPISGHTALYWYRQSLGQGPEFLIYFQGTGAADDSGLPNDRFFAVRPEGSVSTLKIQRTERGDSAVYLCASSSWTSGPSYEQYFGPGTRLTVT.